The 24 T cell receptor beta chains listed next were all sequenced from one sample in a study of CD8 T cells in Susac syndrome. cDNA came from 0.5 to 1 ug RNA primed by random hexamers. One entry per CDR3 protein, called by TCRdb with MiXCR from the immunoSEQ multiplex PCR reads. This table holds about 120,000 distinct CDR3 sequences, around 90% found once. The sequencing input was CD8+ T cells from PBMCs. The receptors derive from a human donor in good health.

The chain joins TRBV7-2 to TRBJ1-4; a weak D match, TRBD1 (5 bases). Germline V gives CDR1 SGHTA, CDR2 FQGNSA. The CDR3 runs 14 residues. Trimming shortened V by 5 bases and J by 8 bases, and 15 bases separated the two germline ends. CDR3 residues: CASSVMGLREKLFF. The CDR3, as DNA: TGTGCCAGCAGCGTGATGGGGCTGCGGGAAAAACTGTTTTTT.

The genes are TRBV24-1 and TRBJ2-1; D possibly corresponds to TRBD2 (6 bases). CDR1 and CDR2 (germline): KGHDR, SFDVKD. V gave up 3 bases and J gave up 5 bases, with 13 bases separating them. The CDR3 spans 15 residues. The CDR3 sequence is CATSDPGTPDNEQFF. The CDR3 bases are TGTGCCACCAGTGATCCCGGGACTCCCGACAATGAGCAGTTCTTC.

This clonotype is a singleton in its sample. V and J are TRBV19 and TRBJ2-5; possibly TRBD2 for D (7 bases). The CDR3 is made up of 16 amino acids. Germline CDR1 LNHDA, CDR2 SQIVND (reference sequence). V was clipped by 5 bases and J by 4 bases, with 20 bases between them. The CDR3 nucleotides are TGTGCCAGTAGTCAAGGAACGGGGGGCTCCCGAGAGACCCAGTACTTC. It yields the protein CASSQGTGGSRETQYF. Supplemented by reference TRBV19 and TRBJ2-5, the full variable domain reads DGGITQSPKYLFRKEGQNVTLSCEQNLNHDAMYWYRQDPGQGLRLIYYSQIVNDFQKGDIAEGYSVSREKKESFPLTVTSAQKNPTAFYLCASSQGTGGSRETQYFGPGTRLLVL.

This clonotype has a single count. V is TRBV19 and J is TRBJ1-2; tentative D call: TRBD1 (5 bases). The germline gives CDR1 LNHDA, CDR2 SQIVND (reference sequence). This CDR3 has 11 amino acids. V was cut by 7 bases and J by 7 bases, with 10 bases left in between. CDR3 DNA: TGTGCCAGTACCTCAGGGATTGGCTACACCTTC. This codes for CASTSGIGYTF.

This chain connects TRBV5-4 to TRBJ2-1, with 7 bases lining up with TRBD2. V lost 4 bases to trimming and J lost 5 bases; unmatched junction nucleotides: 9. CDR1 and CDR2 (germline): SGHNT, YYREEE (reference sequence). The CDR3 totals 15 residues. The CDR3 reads CASSTRLAVNNEQFF. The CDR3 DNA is TGTGCCAGCAGCACCCGGCTAGCGGTAAACAATGAGCAGTTCTTC.

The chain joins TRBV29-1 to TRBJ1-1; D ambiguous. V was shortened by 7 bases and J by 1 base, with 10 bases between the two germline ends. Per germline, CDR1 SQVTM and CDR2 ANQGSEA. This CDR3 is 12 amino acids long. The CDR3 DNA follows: TGCAGCGCGCGCGCAGGGAACACTGAAGCTTTCTTT. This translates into CSARAGNTEAFF.

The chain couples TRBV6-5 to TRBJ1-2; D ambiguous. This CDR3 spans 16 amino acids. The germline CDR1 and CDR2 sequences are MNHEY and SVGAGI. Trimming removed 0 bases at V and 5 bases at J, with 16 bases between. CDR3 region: CASSYSSIRTGYGYTF. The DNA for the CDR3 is TGTGCCAGCAGTTACTCGAGTATAAGGACGGGATATGGCTACACCTTC.

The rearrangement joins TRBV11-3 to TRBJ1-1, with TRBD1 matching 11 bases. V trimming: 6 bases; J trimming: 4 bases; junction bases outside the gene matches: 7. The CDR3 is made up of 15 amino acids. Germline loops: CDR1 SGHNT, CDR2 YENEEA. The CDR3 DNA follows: TGTGCCAGCAGTTCGAGGACAGGGGGCCCCACTGAAGCTTTCTTT. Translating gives CASSSRTGGPTEAFF.

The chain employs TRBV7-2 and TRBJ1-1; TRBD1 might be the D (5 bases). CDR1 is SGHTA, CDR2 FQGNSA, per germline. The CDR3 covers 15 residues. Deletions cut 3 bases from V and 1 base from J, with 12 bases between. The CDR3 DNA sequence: TGTGCCAGCAGCTTGAGGGGACTAAGGAACACTGAAGCTTTCTTT. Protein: CASSLRGLRNTEAFF.

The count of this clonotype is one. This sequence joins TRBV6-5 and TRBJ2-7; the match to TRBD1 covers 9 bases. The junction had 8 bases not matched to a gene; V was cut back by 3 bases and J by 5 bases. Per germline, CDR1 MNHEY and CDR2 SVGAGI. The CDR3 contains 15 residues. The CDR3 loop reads CASSYTGTGIDEQYF. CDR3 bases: TGTGCCAGCAGTTATACCGGGACAGGGATTGACGAGCAGTACTTC.

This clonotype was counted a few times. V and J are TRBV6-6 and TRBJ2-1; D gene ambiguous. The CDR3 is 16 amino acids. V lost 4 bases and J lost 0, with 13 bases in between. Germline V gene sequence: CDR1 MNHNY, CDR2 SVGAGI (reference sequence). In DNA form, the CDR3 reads TGTGCCAGCAGTTCCCTGCCCCGGAGCTCCTACAATGAGCAGTTCTTC. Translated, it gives CASSSLPRSSYNEQFF.

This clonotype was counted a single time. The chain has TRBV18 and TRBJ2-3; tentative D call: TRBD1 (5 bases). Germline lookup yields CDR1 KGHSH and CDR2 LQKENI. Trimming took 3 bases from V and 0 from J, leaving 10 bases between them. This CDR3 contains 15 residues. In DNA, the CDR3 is TGTGCCAGCTCACCTCGACAGACTAGCACAGATACGCAGTATTTT. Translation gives CASSPRQTSTDTQYF.

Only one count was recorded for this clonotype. In nucleotides, the CDR3 is TGTGCCAGCAGCTTAGAACTAGCGGGGACCTACGAGCAGTACTTC. This gives the protein CASSLELAGTYEQYF. The gene calls are TRBV7-2 and TRBJ2-7; 10 bases are shared with TRBD2. The germline CDR1 and CDR2 sequences are SGHTA and FQGNSA. The length of the CDR3 is 15 residues. V lost 1 base and J lost 2; bases outside the gene matches: 2. Full variable domain (rest looked up from reference TRBV7-2 and TRBJ2-7): GAGVSQSPSNKVTEKGKDVELRCDPISGHTALYWYRQSLGQGLEFLIYFQGNSAPDKSGLPSDRFSAERTGGSVSTLTIQRTQQEDSAVYLCASSLELAGTYEQYFGPGTRLTVT.

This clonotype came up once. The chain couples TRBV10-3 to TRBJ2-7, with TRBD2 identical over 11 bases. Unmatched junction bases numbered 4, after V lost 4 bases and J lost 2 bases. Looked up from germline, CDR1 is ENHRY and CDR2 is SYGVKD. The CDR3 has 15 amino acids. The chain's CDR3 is CAISGSSGGTYEQYF. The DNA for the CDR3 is TGTGCCATCAGTGGATCTAGCGGGGGGACCTACGAGCAGTACTTC.

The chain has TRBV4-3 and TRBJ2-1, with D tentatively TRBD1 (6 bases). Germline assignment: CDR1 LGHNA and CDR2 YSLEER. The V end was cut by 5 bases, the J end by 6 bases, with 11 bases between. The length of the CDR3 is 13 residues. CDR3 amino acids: CASSRGSGNEQFF. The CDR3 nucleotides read TGCGCCAGCAGCAGGGGGTCCGGCAATGAGCAGTTCTTC.

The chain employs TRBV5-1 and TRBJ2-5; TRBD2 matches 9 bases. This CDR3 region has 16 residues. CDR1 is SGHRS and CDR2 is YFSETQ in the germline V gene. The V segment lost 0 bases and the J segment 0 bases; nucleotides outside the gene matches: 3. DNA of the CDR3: TGCGCCAGCAGCTTGGCGGCTAGCGGGGACCAAGAGACCCAGTACTTC. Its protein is CASSLAASGDQETQYF.

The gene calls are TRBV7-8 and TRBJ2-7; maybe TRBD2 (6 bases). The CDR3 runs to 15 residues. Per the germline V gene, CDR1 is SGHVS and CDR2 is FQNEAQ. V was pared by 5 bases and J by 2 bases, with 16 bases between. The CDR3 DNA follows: TGTGCCAGCAGCCCCCGTAGCGGTCTTCCCTACGAGCAGTACTTC. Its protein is CASSPRSGLPYEQYF.

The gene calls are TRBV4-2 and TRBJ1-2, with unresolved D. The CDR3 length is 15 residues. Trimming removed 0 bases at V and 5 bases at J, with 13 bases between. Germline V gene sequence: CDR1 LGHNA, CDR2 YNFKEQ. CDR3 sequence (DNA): TGTGCCAGCAGCCAAGAAGCGACGATTTTATATGGCTACACCTTC. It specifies CASSQEATILYGYTF.

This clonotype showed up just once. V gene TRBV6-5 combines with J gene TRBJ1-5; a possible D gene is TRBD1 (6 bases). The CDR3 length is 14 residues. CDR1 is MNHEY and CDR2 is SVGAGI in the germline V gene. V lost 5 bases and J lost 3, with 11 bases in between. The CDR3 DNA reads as TGTGCCAGCAGTCAAGGACAGTACAATCAGCCCCAGCATTTT. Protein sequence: CASSQGQYNQPQHF.

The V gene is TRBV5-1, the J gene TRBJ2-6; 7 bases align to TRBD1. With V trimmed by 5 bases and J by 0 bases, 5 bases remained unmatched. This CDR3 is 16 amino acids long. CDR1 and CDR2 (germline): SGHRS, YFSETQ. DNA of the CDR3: TGCGCCAGCAGAGACAGGGAAAACTCTGGGGCCAACGTCCTGACTTTC. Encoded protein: CASRDRENSGANVLTF.

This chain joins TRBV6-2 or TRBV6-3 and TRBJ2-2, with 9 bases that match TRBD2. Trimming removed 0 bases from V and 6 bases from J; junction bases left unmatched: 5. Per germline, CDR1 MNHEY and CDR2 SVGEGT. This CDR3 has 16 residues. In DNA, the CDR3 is TGTGCCAGCAGTTACTCGGGTAGCGGGAGCGCCGGGGAGCTGTTTTTT. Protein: CASSYSGSGSAGELFF.

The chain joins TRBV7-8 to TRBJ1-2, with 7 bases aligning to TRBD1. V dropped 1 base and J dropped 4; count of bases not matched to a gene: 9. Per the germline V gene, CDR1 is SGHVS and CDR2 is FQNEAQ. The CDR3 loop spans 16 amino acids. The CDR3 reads CASSLDPHRGGYGYTF. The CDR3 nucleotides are TGTGCCAGCAGCTTAGACCCCCACAGGGGTGGCTATGGCTACACCTTC.

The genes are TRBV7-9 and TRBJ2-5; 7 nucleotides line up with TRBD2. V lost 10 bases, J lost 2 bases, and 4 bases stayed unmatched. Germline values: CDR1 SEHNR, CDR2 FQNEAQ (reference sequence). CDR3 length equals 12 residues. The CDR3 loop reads CAIGGSQETQYF. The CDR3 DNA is TGTGCCATCGGGGGGAGTCAAGAGACCCAGTACTTC.

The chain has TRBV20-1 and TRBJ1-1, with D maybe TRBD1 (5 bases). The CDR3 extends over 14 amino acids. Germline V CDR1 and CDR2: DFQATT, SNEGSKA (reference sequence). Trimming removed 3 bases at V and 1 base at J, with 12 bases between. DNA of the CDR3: TGCAGTGCTAGCGAGGGGTGGGCGAACACTGAAGCTTTCTTT. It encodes CSASEGWANTEAFF.